This T cell receptor (beta chain) was retrieved from a study of cytomegalovirus exposure and HLA in healthy donors. Both 60 Vbeta primers and 13 Jbeta primers went into the PCR. Only in-frame clones appear in the TCRdb table, and some are missing; sequencing was by immunoSEQ multiplex PCR. Its clone listing holds 50,000 to 75,000 clones. V lost 11 bases to trimming and J lost 4 bases, with 21 bases between them. CDR3 size: 15 residues. The germline gives CDR1 LNHDA, CDR2 SQIVND (reference sequence). As for this clone: Antigen specificity is unknown.

Findings and limits, study-wide: Testing in vitro showed a few CMV-associated chains specific for CMV antigens.

Sequenced sample: PBMCs. This TCR came from a woman aged 18 to 35 in good health and CMV-seronegative. The chain carries TRBV19 and TRBJ2-1; D possibly corresponds to TRBD1 (6 bases). Here the CDR3 DNA reads TGTGCCTTCCCAGCGGACAGATATCCATACAATGAGCAGTTCTTC. This gives the protein CAFPADRYPYNEQFF.